Each of the 13 T cell receptor beta chains below was sequenced from the same sample in a study of blood T cell repertoires in COVID-19. Measured with immunoSEQ multiplex PCR; TCRdb has only the in-frame clones, and not every one. The table has 55,000 to 65,000 clones, roughly 80% seen once. Sequencing used peripheral blood. Every receptor here comes from a human donor in a cohort sampled during active COVID-19.

V and J are TRBV10-1 and TRBJ2-3; 7 nucleotides line up with TRBD2. Germline CDR1 is WNHNN and CDR2 is SYGVQD (reference sequence). After removal of 1 base from V and 1 base from J, the junction contained 2 bases not matched to a gene. The CDR3 has 15 residues. CDR3 residues: CASSEWGGGTDTQYF. The CDR3 DNA sequence: TGCGCCAGCAGTGAGTGGGGGGGAGGCACAGATACGCAGTATTTT.

The rearrangement joins TRBV28 to TRBJ2-7, with TRBD2 matching over 10 bases. This CDR3 is built from 15 residues. After removal of 3 bases from V and 5 bases from J, the junction contained 7 bases not matched to a gene. Germline CDR1 is MDHEN and CDR2 is SYDVKM. The CDR3, as DNA: TGTGCCAGCAGTTTGCTTAGCGGGGGGTCGGACGAGCAGTACTTC. It specifies CASSLLSGGSDEQYF.

This clone was counted a few times. The rearrangement uses TRBV7-9 and TRBJ1-1; 10 nucleotides match TRBD1. Trimming removed 5 bases from V and 4 bases from J; junction bases left unmatched: 10. This CDR3 contains 16 residues. The germline V gene encodes CDR1 SEHNR and CDR2 FQNEAQ (reference sequence). CDR3: CASSLGQGESITEAFF. CDR3 DNA: TGTGCCAGCAGCCTAGGACAGGGGGAGAGTATCACTGAAGCTTTCTTT.

The chain links TRBV11-2 to TRBJ2-2, with 10 bases fitting TRBD2. Per germline, CDR1 SGHAT and CDR2 FQNNGV. Unmatched junction bases numbered 4, after V lost 5 bases and J lost 4 bases. This CDR3 contains 15 residues. CDR3 region: CASSLLAGATGELFF. The DNA for the CDR3 is TGTGCCAGCAGCCTCCTAGCGGGGGCCACCGGGGAGCTGTTTTTT.

The V and J genes are TRBV5-4 and TRBJ1-1; 7 bases map to TRBD1. Germline assignment: CDR1 SGHNT and CDR2 YYREEE (reference sequence). This CDR3 contains 14 residues. Losses at the gene ends were 4 bases for V and 5 bases for J; bases not matched to a gene: 8. In DNA, the CDR3 is TGTGCCAGCAGCGTCCGACAGGGAAAAACTGAAGCTTTCTTT. It is translated as CASSVRQGKTEAFF.

This clone has just a few counts. The V call is TRBV11-2, the J call TRBJ2-7, with 9 bases matching TRBD2. Per the germline V gene, CDR1 is SGHAT and CDR2 is FQNNGV. After removal of 5 bases from V and 1 base from J, the junction contained 6 bases not matched to a gene. This CDR3 region has 15 residues. The CDR3 reads CASSPGLAGSYEQYF. The CDR3 DNA reads as TGTGCCAGCAGCCCCGGGCTAGCGGGGTCCTACGAGCAGTACTTC.

The rearrangement uses TRBV6-5 and TRBJ1-4; perhaps TRBD1 as D (5 bases). Trimming removed 6 bases at V and 0 bases at J, with 8 bases between. Looked up from germline, CDR1 is MNHEY and CDR2 is SVGAGI. This CDR3 has 14 amino acids. The CDR3 spells CASRSGTTNEKLFF. The DNA for the CDR3 is TGTGCCAGCAGATCAGGGACAACTAATGAAAAACTGTTTTTT.

Only one count was recorded for this clone. The J gene is TRBJ2-2, the V gene TRBV5-6; tentatively, D is TRBD1 (5 bases). The CDR3 spans 15 residues. Trimming shortened V by 0 bases and J by 1 base, and 7 bases separated the two germline ends. Germline loops: CDR1 SGHDT, CDR2 YYEEEE. The CDR3 loop is CASSLVQGNTGELFF. In DNA form, the CDR3 reads TGTGCCAGCAGCTTGGTTCAGGGGAACACCGGGGAGCTGTTTTTT.

CDR3 region: CASSASRAGVGYTF. The DNA of the CDR3 is TGTGCCAGCAGTGCTTCGCGGGCAGGGGTAGGCTACACCTTC. This chain connects TRBV6-4 to TRBJ1-2, with D possibly TRBD1 on 6 matching bases. CDR1 is MRHNA, CDR2 SNTAGT, per germline. The CDR3 totals 14 residues. V was shortened by 4 bases and J by 8 bases, with 17 bases between the two germline ends.

In regard to this clone: No DNA is shown, since the ends of the CDR3 on it are uncertain; the CDR3 is the one TCRdb lists. The chain uses TRBV5-1 and TRBJ2-5; the table's D call TRBD1 went unverified against the DNA. From its first to its last residue, the CDR3 has 13 amino acids. From germline, CDR1 is SGHRS and CDR2 YFSETQ. This chain's CDR3 is CASSLVGQGAGYF.

The gene calls are TRBV7-9 and TRBJ1-2; D is possibly TRBD1 (5 bases). The germline gives CDR1 SEHNR, CDR2 FQNEAQ (reference sequence). V was shortened by 3 bases and J by 0 bases, with 8 bases between the two germline ends. CDR3 length equals 14 residues. The CDR3 nucleotides read TGTGCCAGCAGCTTTCGGGGGGCTAACTATGGCTACACCTTC. Protein: CASSFRGANYGYTF.

This clone was counted only a few times. The CDR3 protein is CASSSDRAPYEQYV. CDR3 DNA sequence: TGTGCCAGCAGTTCCGACAGGGCGCCCTACGAGCAGTACGTC. V usage is TRBV6-5 and J usage is TRBJ2-7; 7 positions match TRBD1. Trimming cost V 4 bases and J 2 bases; bases outside gene matches: 5. Germline V gives CDR1 MNHEY, CDR2 SVGAGI. CDR3 length: 14 amino acids.

The genes are TRBV14 and TRBJ1-3; 7 bases align to TRBD1. The germline V gene encodes CDR1 SGHDN and CDR2 FVKESK. With V trimmed by 0 bases and J by 0 bases, 8 bases remained unmatched. This CDR3 contains 18 residues. The CDR3 nucleotides are TGTGCCAGCAGCCAAGATAGGGGGACAGTATACTCTGGAAACACCATATATTTT. Its translation is CASSQDRGTVYSGNTIYF.